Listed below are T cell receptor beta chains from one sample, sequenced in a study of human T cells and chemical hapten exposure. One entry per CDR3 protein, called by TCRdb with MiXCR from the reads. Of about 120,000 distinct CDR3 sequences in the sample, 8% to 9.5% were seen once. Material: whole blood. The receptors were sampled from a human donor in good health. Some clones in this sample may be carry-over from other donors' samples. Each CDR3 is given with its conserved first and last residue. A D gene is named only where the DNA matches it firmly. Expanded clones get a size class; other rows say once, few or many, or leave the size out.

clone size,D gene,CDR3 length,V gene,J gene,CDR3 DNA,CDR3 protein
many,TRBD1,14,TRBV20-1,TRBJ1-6,TGCAGTGCTAGTGGGGGGACAGGGTCCTCACCCCTCCACTTT,CSASGGTGSSPLHF
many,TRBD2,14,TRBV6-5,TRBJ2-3,TGTGCCAGCACCTACGGGGGGGGCACAGATACGCAGTATTTT,CASTYGGGTDTQYF
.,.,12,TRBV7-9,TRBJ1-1,TGTGCCAGCAGAGAACGGATCACTGAAGCTTTCTTT,CASRERITEAFF
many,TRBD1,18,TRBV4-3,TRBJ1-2,TGCGCCAGCAGAAAGACAGGGATCACCGTTGGAGCTAACTATGGCTACACCTTC,CASRKTGITVGANYGYTF
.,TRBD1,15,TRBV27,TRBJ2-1,TGTGCCAGCAGTCGGGACAGGGGATCCTACAATGAGCAGTTCTTC,CASSRDRGSYNEQFF
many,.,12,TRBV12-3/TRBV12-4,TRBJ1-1,TGTGCCAGCAGTCGGGGACGGAGTGAAGCTTTCTTT,CASSRGRSEAFF
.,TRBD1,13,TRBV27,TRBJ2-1,TGTGCCAGCAGCATGACAGGGGACAATGAGCAGTTCTTC,CASSMTGDNEQFF
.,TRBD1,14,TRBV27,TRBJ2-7,TGTGCCAGCAGCCCCGGGACAGCCGGATGGGAGCAGTACTTC,CASSPGTAGWEQYF
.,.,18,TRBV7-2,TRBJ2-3,TGTGCCAGCAGCCCCTTTGCGGGACAGCTGGCGGGAGTGGATACGCAGTATTTT,CASSPFAGQLAGVDTQYF
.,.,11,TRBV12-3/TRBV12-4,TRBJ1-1,TGTGCCAGCAGTTTTTCGGGTGAAGCTTTCTTT,CASSFSGEAFF
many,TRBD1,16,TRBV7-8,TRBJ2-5,TGTGCCAGCATCTCACCCCGGGACAGGGGAGTTGAGACCCAGTACTTC,CASISPRDRGVETQYF
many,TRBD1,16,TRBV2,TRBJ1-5,TGTGCCAGCAGTAAGAGGGACAGGGATAGCAATCAGCCCCAGCATTTT,CASSKRDRDSNQPQHF
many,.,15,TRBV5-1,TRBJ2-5,TGCGCCAGCAGCTTGGCCGGGGCCAACCAAGAGACCCAGTACTTC,CASSLAGANQETQYF
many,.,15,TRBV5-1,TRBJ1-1,TGCGCCAGCAGCTCAAGGGCCTGGGGGAACACTGAAGCTTTCTTT,CASSSRAWGNTEAFF
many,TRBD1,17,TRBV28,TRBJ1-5,TGTGCCAGCAGGAACCGGGACAGGGGTTATAGCAATCAGCCCCAGCATTTT,CASRNRDRGYSNQPQHF
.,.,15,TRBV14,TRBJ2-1,TGTGCCAGCAGCAGGGCAGACAGCTCCTACAATGAGCAGTTCTTC,CASSRADSSYNEQFF
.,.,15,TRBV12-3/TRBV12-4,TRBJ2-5,TGTGCCAGCAGTTCACTCGGCCCTACGGGGAAGACCCAGTACTTC,CASSSLGPTGKTQYF
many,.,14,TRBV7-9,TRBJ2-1,TGTGCCAGCAGCCCGCGCGACGCCCTCAATGAGCAGTTCTTC,CASSPRDALNEQFF
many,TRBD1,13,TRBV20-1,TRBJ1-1,TGCAGTGCTAGAACACAGGGGGGCGCTGAAGCTTTCTTT,CSARTQGGAEAFF
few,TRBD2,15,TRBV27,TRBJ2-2,TGTGCCAGCAGTTTAAGCGGGAGGAACACCGGGGAGCTGTTTTTT,CASSLSGRNTGELFF
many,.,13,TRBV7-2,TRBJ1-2,TGTGCCAGCAGCTTAGCGGCGCGGGGGGACTACACCTTC,CASSLAARGDYTF
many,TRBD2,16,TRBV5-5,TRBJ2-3,TGTGCCAGCAGCGCCGGGACTACCGGATTAGTAGATACGCAGTATTTT,CASSAGTTGLVDTQYF
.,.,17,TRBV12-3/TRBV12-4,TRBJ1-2,TGTGCCAGCAGTCCCGGGGAGCGAGGTCTAAGGGCGTATGGCTACACCTTC,CASSPGERGLRAYGYTF
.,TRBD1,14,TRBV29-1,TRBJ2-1,TGCAGCGTTGAAACCGGGACAGCTTACAATGAGCAGTTCTTC,CSVETGTAYNEQFF
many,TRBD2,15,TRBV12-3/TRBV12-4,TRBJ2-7,TGTGCCAGCAGTTTCAGCGGGGGTCAGTCCTACGAGCAGTACTTC,CASSFSGGQSYEQYF
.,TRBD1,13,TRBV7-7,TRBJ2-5,TGTGCCAGCAGCCAAACAGGGGTGGAGACCCAGTACTTC,CASSQTGVETQYF
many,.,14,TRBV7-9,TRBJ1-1,TGTGCCAGCAGCTTACAGGCAGCTGTCACTGAAGCTTTCTTT,CASSLQAAVTEAFF
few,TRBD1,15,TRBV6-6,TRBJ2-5,TGTGCCAGCAAACAAAGGGGACAGGGCCAAGAGACCCAGTACTTC,CASKQRGQGQETQYF
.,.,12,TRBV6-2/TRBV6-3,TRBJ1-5,TGTGCCAGCACCGACACGGGGCAGCCCCAGCATTTT,CASTDTGQPQHF
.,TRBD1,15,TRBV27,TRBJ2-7,TGTGCCAGCAGTACCCCGGACAGGGTATCCTACGAGCAGTACTTC,CASSTPDRVSYEQYF
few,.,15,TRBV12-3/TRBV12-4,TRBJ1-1,TGTGCCAGCAGTTTAGCGCAAGGCTTGAACACTGAAGCTTTCTTT,CASSLAQGLNTEAFF
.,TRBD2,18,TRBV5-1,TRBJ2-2,TGCGCCAGCAGACAGGGACTAGCGGGAGTACGGAACACCGGGGAGCTGTTTTTT,CASRQGLAGVRNTGELFF
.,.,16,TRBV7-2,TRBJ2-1,TGTGCCAGCAGCCCCTGGGTTGCGGGCTCCTACAATGAGCAGTTCTTC,CASSPWVAGSYNEQFF
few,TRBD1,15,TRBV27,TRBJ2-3,TGTGCCAGCAGTGTGGACAGGTTGACTACGTATACGCAGTATTTT,CASSVDRLTTYTQYF
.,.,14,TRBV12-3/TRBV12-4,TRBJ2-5,TGTGCCAGCAGTTCCGGTAGAGGCCAAGAGACCCAGTACTTC,CASSSGRGQETQYF
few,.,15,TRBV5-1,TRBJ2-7,TGCGCCAGCAGCGAACCCCGTCGACAGTGGTACGAGCAGTACTTC,CASSEPRRQWYEQYF
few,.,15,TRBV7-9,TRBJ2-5,TGTGCCAGCAGCTTAGTAGGGACGGGACAAGAGACCCAGTACTTC,CASSLVGTGQETQYF
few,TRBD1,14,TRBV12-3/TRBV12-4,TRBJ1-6,TGTGCCAGCACCTTGGGGGACAGAAATTCACCCCTCCACTTT,CASTLGDRNSPLHF
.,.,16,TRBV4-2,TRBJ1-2,TGTGCCAGCAGCCAAGATCCGGGACGAGCTAACTATGGCTACACCTTC,CASSQDPGRANYGYTF
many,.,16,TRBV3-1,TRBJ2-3,TGTGCCAGCAGCCAGGCCGTAGGGGGAGGGACAGATACGCAGTATTTT,CASSQAVGGGTDTQYF
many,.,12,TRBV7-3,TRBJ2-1,TGTGCCAGCAGCTCCAGCGCGAATGAGCAGTTCTTC,CASSSSANEQFF
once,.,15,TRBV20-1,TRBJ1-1,TGCAGTGCTAGCCAGGGGCGCGTCTTGAACACTGAAGCTTTCTTT,CSASQGRVLNTEAFF
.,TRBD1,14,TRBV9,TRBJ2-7,TGTGCCAGCAGCCTCCGGACAGGGCCGGACGAGCAGTACTTC,CASSLRTGPDEQYF
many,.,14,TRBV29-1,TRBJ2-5,TGCAGCGTGGACTCCTCTTATGGACAAGAGACCCAGTACTTC,CSVDSSYGQETQYF
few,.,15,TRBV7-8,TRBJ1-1,TGTGCCAGCAGCGCCGGGCCCTCTATGAACACTGAAGCTTTCTTT,CASSAGPSMNTEAFF
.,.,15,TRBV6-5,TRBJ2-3,TGTGCCAGCAGTTACTCGAACCCTAGCACAGATACGCAGTATTTT,CASSYSNPSTDTQYF
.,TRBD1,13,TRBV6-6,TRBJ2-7,TGTGCCAGCAGTCGGACAGGGACCTACGAGCAGTACTTC,CASSRTGTYEQYF
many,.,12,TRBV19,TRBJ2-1,TGTGCCAGTAGTTTCAGGGGCAATGAGCAGTTCTTC,CASSFRGNEQFF
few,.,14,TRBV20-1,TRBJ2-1,TGCAGTGCTAGTTGGGGGGGCCCCTTGAATGAGCAGTTCTTC,CSASWGGPLNEQFF
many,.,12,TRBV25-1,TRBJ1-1,TGTGCCAGCAGTGCAGTTTCTGCTGAAGCTTTCTTT,CASSAVSAEAFF
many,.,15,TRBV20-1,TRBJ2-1,TGCAGTGCTAGTGCAGGCGGGCGCTCCTACAATGAGCAGTTCTTC,CSASAGGRSYNEQFF
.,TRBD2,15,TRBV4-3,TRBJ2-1,TGCGCCAGCAGCCCTTACGCGGGGGGGAACAATGAGCAGTTCTTC,CASSPYAGGNNEQFF
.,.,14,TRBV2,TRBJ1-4,TGTGCCAGCAGTGTTGCAAGGGAAACTGAAAAACTGTTTTTT,CASSVARETEKLFF
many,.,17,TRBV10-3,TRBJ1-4,TGTGCCATCGGAGAGGGCAGAAGACTCACAACTAATGAAAAACTGTTTTTT,CAIGEGRRLTTNEKLFF
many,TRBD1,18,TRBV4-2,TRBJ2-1,TGTGCCAGCAGCCAAGATCCCCGACAGGGGGCCACCTACAATGAGCAGTTCTTC,CASSQDPRQGATYNEQFF
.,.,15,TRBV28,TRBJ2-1,TGTGCCAGCAACCTTACGGACTACGCTGTACATGAGCAGTTCTTC,CASNLTDYAVHEQFF
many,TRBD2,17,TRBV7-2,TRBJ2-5,TGTGCCAGCAGCCCCCGACTAGCGGGGGGGCCCACCGAGACCCAGTACTTC,CASSPRLAGGPTETQYF